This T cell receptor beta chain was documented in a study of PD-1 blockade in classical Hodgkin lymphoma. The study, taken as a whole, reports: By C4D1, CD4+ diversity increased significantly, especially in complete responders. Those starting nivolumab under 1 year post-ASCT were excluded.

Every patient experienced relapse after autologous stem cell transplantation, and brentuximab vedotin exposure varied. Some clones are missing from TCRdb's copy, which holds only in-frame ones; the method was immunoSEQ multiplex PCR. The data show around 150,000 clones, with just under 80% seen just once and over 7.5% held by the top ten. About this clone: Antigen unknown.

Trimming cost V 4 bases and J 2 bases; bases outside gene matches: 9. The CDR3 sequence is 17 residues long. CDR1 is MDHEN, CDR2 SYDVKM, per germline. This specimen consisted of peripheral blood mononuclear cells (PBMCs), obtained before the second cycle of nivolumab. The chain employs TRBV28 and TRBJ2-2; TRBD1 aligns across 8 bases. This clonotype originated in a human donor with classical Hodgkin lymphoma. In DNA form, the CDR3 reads TGTGCCAGCAGTTACCCTCAGGGGGCAGCTAACACCGGGGAGCTGTTTTTT. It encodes CASSYPQGAANTGELFF.